Listed below are T cell receptor beta chains from one sample, sequenced in a study of regulatory T cells in long-lasting Graves disease. MiXCR was run by TCRdb on the multiplex PCR reads, yielding one entry per CDR3 protein. In the table there are around 500,000 distinct CDR3 sequences, around 13% of which are singletons. These same records also appear under a second study, on T cells in Graves' hyperthyroidism and ophthalmopathy.

The sequenced sample was peripheral blood mononuclear cells (PBMCs), obtained at new diagnosis, from a patient treated with antithyroid drugs. Source of these receptors: a woman aged 25-40 years with Graves disease. Each CDR3 is given with its conserved first and last residue. D genes are given only for firm matches. The listing skips clone size in some rows; elsewhere it reads once, few, many or a size class.

clone size	CDR3 length	D gene	V gene	J gene	CDR3 protein	CDR3 DNA
many	16	.	TRBV10-3	TRBJ2-5	CAIRAGPLSYQETQYF	TGTGCCATCAGGGCAGGGCCCCTCTCGTACCAAGAGACCCAGTACTTC
many	13	.	TRBV2	TRBJ2-3	CASSAGHVDTQYF	TGTGCCAGCAGCGCCGGACACGTGGATACGCAGTATTTT
many	15	TRBD1	TRBV20-1	TRBJ1-1	CSASGQGVMNTEAFF	TGCAGTGCATCCGGACAGGGAGTGATGAACACTGAAGCTTTCTTT
many	15	.	TRBV4-1	TRBJ2-1	CASSQDMREQNEQFF	TGCGCCAGCAGCCAAGATATGAGGGAACAGAATGAGCAGTTCTTC
.	15	.	TRBV7-6	TRBJ2-3	CASSHGGGTGDTQYF	TGTGCCAGCAGCCATGGGGGCGGAACCGGAGATACGCAGTATTTT
few	11	TRBD1	TRBV11-2	TRBJ1-6	CASSLGQGIHF	TGTGCCAGCAGCTTAGGACAGGGGATCCACTTT
many	14	.	TRBV2	TRBJ2-7	CASRSPRGTYEQYF	TGTGCCAGCCGTTCCCCCAGGGGAACCTACGAGCAGTACTTC
many	15	.	TRBV28	TRBJ2-2	CASSFVGSNTGELFF	TGTGCCAGCAGTTTTGTAGGATCGAACACCGGGGAGCTGTTTTTT
.	16	TRBD2	TRBV20-1	TRBJ2-5	CSASPRLADHQETQYF	TGCAGTGCTTCCCCAAGACTAGCGGATCACCAAGAGACCCAGTACTTC
many	15	TRBD2	TRBV2	TRBJ2-5	CASSEAHRGVETQYF	TGTGCCAGCAGTGAAGCGCATCGGGGGGTGGAGACCCAGTACTTC
.	10	.	TRBV29-1	TRBJ1-4	CSAGDEKLFF	TGCAGCGCCGGTGATGAAAAACTGTTTTTT
.	16	TRBD2	TRBV2	TRBJ2-1	CASRRVAGGPRNEQFF	TGTGCCAGCAGAAGAGTAGCGGGAGGGCCAAGGAATGAGCAGTTCTTC
.	15	.	TRBV4-1	TRBJ2-1	CASSQDPVSGLGGFF	TGCGCCAGCAGCCAAGATCCGGTTAGCGGTCTGGGGGGGTTCTTC
.	16	.	TRBV9	TRBJ1-2	CASSDIDRPIAYGYTF	TGTGCCAGCAGCGACATCGACAGACCTATTGCCTATGGCTACACCTTC
.	16	.	TRBV4-1	TRBJ1-4	CASSRMESRSNEKLFF	TGCGCCAGCAGCCGGATGGAGAGCCGCTCTAATGAAAAACTGTTTTTT
many	15	.	TRBV6-1	TRBJ1-5	CASSEWQASNQPQHF	TGTGCCAGCAGTGAGTGGCAGGCTAGCAATCAGCCCCAGCATTTT
.	17	TRBD1	TRBV9	TRBJ2-1	CASSVNTGTGDYYEQFF	TGTGCCAGCAGCGTTAACACCGGGACAGGGGATTACTACGAGCAGTTCTTC
many	14	.	TRBV12-3/TRBV12-4	TRBJ1-2	CASSLTGPDYGYTF	TGTGCCAGCAGTTTGACCGGCCCGGACTATGGCTACACCTTC
.	12	.	TRBV20-1	TRBJ2-4	CSAIRGKNIQYF	TGCAGTGCCATACGGGGCAAAAACATTCAGTACTTC
few	16	.	TRBV20-1	TRBJ1-5	CSARDNRETGGQPQHF	TGCAGTGCTAGAGATAACAGGGAAACGGGGGGTCAGCCCCAGCATTTT
many	15	.	TRBV5-1	TRBJ2-7	CASSSAGGSSYEQYF	TGCGCCAGCAGCTCCGCGGGCGGCTCCTCCTACGAGCAGTACTTC
many	14	.	TRBV18	TRBJ2-6	CASSTGSGANVLTF	TGTGCCAGCTCAACAGGCTCTGGGGCCAACGTCCTGACTTTC
few	14	.	TRBV19	TRBJ2-7	CASSRHKSGHEQYF	TGTGCCAGTAGTAGACACAAATCGGGACACGAGCAGTACTTC
many	14	TRBD1	TRBV7-9	TRBJ1-1	CASSAHRGGTEAFF	TGTGCCAGCAGCGCGCACAGGGGAGGCACTGAAGCTTTCTTT
many	14	.	TRBV6-5	TRBJ1-1	CASSYSTRDTEAFF	TGTGCCAGCAGTTACTCGACCCGGGACACTGAAGCTTTCTTT
.	14	.	TRBV27	TRBJ2-1	CATSDWGSYNEQFF	TGTGCCACCTCAGATTGGGGCTCCTACAATGAGCAGTTCTTC
.	13	.	TRBV27	TRBJ2-3	CASSMGWADTQYF	TGTGCCAGCAGTATGGGCTGGGCAGATACGCAGTATTTT
.	12	.	TRBV19	TRBJ1-2	CAHRVGTYGYTF	TGTGCCCACAGGGTTGGGACCTATGGCTACACCTTC
many	11	.	TRBV29-1	TRBJ1-1	CSVSRETEAFF	TGCAGCGTATCCAGGGAAACTGAAGCTTTCTTT